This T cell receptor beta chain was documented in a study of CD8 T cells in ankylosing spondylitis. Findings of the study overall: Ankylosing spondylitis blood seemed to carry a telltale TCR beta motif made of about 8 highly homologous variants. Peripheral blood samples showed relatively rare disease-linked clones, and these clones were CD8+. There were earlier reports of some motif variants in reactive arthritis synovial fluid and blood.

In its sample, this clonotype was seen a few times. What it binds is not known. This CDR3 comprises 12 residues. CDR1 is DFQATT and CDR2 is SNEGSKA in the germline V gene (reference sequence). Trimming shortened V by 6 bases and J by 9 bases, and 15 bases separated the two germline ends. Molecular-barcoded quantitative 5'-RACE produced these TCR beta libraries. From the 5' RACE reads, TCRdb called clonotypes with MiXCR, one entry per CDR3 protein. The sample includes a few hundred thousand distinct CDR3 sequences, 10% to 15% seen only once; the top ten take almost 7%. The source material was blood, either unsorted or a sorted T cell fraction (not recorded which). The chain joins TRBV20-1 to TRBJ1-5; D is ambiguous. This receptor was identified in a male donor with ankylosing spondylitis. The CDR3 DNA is TGCAGTGCAAGGACGGGAGGTGGGCCCCAGCATTTT. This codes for CSARTGGGPQHF.